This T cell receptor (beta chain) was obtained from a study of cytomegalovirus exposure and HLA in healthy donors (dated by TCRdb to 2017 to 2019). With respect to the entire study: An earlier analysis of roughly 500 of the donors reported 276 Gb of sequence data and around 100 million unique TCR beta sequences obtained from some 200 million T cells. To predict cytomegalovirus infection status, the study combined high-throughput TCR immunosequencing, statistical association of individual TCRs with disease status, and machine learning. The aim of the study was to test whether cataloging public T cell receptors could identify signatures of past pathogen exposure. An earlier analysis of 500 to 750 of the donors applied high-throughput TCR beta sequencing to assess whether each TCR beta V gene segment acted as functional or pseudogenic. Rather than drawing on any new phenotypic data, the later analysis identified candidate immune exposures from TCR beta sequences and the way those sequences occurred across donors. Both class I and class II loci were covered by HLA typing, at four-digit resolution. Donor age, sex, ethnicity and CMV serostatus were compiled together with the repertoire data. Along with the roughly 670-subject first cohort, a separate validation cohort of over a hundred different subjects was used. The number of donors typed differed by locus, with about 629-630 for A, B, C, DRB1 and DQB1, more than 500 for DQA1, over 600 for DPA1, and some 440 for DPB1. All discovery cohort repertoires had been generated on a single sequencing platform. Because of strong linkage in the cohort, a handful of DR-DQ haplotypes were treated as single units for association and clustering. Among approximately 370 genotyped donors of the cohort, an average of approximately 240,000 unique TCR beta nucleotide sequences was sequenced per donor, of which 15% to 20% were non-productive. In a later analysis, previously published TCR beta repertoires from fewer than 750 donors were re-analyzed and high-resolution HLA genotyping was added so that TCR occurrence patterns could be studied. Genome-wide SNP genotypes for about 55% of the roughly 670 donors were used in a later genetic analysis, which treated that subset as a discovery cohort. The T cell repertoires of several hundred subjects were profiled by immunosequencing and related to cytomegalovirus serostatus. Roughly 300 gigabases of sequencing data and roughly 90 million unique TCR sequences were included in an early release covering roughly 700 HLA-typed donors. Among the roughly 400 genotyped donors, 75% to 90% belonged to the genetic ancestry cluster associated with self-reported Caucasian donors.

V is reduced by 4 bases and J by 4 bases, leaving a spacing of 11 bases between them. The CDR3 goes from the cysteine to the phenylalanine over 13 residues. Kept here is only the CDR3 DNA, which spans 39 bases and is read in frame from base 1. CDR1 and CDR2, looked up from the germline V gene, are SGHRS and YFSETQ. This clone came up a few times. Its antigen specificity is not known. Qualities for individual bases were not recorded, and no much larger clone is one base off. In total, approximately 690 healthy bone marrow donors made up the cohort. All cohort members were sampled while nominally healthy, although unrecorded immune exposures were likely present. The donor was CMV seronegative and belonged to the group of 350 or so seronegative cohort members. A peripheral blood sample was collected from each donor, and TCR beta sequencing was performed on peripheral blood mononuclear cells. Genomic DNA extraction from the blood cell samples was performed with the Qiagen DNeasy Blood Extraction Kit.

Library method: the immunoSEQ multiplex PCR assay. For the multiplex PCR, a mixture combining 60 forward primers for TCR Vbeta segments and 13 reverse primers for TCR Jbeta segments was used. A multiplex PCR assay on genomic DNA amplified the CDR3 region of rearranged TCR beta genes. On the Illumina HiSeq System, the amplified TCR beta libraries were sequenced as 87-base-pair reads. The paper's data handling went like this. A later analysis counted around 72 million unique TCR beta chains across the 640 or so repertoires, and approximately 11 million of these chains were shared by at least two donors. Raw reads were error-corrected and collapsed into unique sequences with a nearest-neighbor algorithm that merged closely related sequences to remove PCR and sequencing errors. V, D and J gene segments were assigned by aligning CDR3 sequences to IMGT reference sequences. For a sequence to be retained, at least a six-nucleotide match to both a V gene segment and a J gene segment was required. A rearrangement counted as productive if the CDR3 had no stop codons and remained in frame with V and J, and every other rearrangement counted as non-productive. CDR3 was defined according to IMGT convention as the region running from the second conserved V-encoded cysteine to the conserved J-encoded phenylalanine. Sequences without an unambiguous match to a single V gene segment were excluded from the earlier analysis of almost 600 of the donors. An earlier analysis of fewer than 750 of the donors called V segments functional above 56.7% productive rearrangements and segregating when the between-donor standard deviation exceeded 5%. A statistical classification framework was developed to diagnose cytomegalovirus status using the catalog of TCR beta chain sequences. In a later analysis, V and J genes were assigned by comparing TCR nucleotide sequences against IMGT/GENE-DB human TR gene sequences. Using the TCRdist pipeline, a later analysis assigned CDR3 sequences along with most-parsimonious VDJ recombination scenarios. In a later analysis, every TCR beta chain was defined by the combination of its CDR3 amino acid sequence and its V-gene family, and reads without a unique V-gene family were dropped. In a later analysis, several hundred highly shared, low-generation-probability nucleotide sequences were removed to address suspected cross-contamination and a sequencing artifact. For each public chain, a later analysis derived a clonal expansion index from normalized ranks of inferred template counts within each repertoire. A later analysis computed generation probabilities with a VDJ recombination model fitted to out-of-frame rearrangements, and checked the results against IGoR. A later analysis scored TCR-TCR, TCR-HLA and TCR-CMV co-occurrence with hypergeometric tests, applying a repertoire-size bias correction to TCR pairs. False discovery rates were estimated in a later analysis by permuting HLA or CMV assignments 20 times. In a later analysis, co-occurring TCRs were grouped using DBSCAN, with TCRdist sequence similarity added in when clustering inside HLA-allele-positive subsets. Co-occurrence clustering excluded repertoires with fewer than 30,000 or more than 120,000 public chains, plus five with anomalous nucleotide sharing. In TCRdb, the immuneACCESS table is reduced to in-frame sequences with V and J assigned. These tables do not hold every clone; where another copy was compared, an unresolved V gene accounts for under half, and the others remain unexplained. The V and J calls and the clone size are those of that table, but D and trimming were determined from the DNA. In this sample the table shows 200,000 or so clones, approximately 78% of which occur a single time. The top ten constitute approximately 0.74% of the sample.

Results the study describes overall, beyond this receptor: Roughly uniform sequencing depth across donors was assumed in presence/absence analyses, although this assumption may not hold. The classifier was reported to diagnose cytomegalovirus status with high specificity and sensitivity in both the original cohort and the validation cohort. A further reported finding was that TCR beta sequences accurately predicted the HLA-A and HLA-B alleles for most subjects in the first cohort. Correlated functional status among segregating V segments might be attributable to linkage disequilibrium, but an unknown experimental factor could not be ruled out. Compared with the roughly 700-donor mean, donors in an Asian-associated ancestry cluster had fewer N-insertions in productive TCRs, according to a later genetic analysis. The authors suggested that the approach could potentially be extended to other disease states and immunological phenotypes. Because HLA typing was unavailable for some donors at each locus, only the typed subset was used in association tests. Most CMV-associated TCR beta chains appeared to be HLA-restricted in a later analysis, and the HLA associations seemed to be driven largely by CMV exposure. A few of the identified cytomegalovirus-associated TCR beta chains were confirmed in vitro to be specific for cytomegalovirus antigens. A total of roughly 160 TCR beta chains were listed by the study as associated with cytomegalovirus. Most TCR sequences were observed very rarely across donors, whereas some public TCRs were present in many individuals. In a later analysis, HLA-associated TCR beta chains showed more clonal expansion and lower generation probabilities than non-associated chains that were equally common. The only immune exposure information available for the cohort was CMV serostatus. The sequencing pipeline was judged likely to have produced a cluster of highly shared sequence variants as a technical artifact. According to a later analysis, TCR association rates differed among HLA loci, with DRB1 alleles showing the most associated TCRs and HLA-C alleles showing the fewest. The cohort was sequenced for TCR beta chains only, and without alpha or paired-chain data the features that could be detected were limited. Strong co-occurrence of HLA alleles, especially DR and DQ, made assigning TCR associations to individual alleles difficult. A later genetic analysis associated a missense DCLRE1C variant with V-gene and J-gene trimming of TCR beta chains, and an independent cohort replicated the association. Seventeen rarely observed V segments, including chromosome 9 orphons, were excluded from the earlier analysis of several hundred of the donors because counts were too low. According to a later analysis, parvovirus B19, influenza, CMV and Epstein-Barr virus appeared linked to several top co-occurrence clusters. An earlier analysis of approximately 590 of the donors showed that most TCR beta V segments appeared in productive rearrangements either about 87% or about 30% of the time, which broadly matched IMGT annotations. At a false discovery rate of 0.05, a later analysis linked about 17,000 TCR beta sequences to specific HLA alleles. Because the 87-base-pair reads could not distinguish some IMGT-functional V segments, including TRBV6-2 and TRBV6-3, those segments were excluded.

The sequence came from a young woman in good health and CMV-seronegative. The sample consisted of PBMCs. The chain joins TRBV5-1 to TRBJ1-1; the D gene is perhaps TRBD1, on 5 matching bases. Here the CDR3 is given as CASSLRVSTEAFF. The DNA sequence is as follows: TGCGCCAGCAGCCTCAGGGTATCCACTGAAGCTTTCTTT.